This T cell receptor beta chain came from a study of T cells after yellow fever vaccination. Study-wide context: Preparation used SMART-Seq v4 Ultra Low Input for the low-cell-number fractions.

This CDR3 contains 14 residues. This clonotype was observed at least ten times. Compared with germline, one end of the junction differs, possibly owing to a read error. TCR cDNA was made by 5'RACE template switching, adding a universal primer site and UMIs. Using its own MiXCR run on the 5' RACE reads, TCRdb lists one record per CDR3 protein. The table shows 95,000 to 150,000 distinct CDR3 sequences, with 7.4% occurring only once. The V call is TRBV12-3 or TRBV12-4, the J call TRBJ2-7, with TRBD2 matching 7 bases. The clonotype was recovered from a man aged 18 to 35 who received the YFV17D yellow fever vaccine. The material was CD4+ T cells sorted from PBMCs, obtained 9 to 10 days after the first yellow fever vaccination. Here the CDR3 reads CASSLGLDYYEQYF. The CDR3 nucleotides are TGTGCCAGCAGCTTAGGACTAGACTACTACGAGCAGTACTTC.